The sample holds one count of the clone carrying this T cell receptor (beta chain). This record comes from a study of blood T cell repertoires in COVID-19. Germline CDR1 is MDHEN and CDR2 is SYDVKM. Trimming left V 6 bases short and J 5 bases short, with 17 bases between. The CDR3 is 15 residues long. Profiled with immunoSEQ multiplex PCR; TCRdb holds only in-frame clones, not every one. The sample yields 150,000 or so clones, roughly nine tenths seen once. The J gene is TRBJ1-5, the V gene TRBV28, with a weak D call TRBD1 (6 bases). The source is a woman aged 40 to 55 who had been exposed to COVID-19. Material: PBMCs or T cells enriched from blood (not recorded which). The CDR3 sequence is CASRPQGRGHQPQHF. The CDR3 DNA reads TGTGCCAGCAGACCCCAGGGGAGGGGACATCAGCCCCAGCATTTT.